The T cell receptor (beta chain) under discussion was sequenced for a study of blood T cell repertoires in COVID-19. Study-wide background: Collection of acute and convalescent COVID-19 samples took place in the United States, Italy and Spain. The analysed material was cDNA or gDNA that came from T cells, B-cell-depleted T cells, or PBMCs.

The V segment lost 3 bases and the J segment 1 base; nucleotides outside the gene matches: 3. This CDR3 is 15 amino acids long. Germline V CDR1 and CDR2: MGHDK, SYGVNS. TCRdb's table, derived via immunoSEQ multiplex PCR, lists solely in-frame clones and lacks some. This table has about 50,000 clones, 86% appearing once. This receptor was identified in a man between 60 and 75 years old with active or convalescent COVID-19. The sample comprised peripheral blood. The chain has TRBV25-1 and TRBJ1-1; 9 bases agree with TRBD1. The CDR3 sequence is CASSDPGQGNTEAFF. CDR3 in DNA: TGTGCCAGCAGTGACCCGGGACAGGGGAACACTGAAGCTTTCTTT.